The 24 T cell receptor beta chains presented below share a single source sample, sequenced in a study of blood T cell repertoires in COVID-19. Clones were read by immunoSEQ multiplex PCR, and TCRdb kept only the in-frame ones, dropping some. Among around 300,000 clones listed, 75% to 90% were seen once. Sample: PBMCs or T cells enriched from blood (not recorded which). All receptors come from a woman aged 45-60 years who had recovered from COVID-19.

The rearrangement joins TRBV15 to TRBJ2-1, with 7 bases lining up with TRBD1. The ends lost 3 bases at V and 9 bases at J; junction bases unmatched: 11. The CDR3 is 15 residues long. Germline V gene sequence: CDR1 LNHNV, CDR2 YYDKDF (reference sequence). Here the CDR3 reads CATSSTGEGFGEQFF. The CDR3 DNA reads TGTGCCACCAGCAGTACAGGGGAAGGCTTCGGTGAGCAGTTCTTC.

J is TRBJ1-6 and V is TRBV10-2; no definite D call. The CDR3 runs 13 residues. The V end lost 1 base, the J end lost 9 bases, and 7 bases lay between the germline ends. CDR1 and CDR2 (germline): WSHSY, SAAADI. CDR3 protein: CASSELAGSPLHF. The CDR3 coding sequence is TGCGCCAGCAGTGAGTTGGCAGGTTCACCCCTCCACTTT.

V is TRBV28 and J is TRBJ1-6, with D perhaps TRBD1 (6 bases). Trimming removed 6 bases from V and 7 bases from J, with 16 bases in between. From germline, CDR1 is MDHEN and CDR2 SYDVKM. There are 15 residues in the CDR3. CDR3 in amino acids: CASRFIQGSNSPLHF. CDR3 in DNA: TGTGCCAGCAGATTTATACAGGGTAGCAATTCACCCCTCCACTTT.

The chain carries TRBV3-1 (or the pseudogene TRBV3-2) and TRBJ1-1; no clear D. The V end was cut by 3 bases, the J end by 7 bases, with 9 bases between. The CDR3 runs 12 residues. Germline CDR1 reads LGHDT; CDR2 reads YNNKEL (reference sequence). CDR3 residues: CASSQNVGEAFF. For the CDR3, the DNA is TGTGCCAGCAGCCAGAACGTCGGTGAAGCTTTCTTT.

For this clone: A read error may account for a junction end that differs from germline. J is TRBJ1-1 and V is TRBV12-5; D perhaps matches TRBD1 (6 bases). The CDR3 spans 14 residues. Germline V gene lookup returns CDR1 LGHNT and CDR2 FRNRAP. The CDR3 here is CASAPAGANAEAFF. CDR3 sequence (DNA): TGTGCTAGTGCTCCGGCAGGGGCGAACGCTGAAGCTTTCTTT.

The chain is built from TRBV5-1 and TRBJ2-3; 13 bases match TRBD2. The J segment lost 6 bases and the V segment lost 7 bases, leaving 8 bases of the junction unmatched. The V gene's germline CDR1 is SGHRS and CDR2 YFSETQ. CDR3 length equals 15 residues. CDR3 residues: CASSRGLAGTDTQYF. Here the CDR3 DNA reads TGCGCCAGCTCAAGGGGACTAGCGGGGACCGATACGCAGTATTTT.

This clone was seen a handful of times. The chain joins TRBV19 to TRBJ1-5; TRBD1 is a possible D gene (5 bases). Germline CDR1 is LNHDA and CDR2 is SQIVND (reference sequence). The CDR3 is 17 amino acids. Trimming took off 6 bases at V and 2 bases at J, with 20 bases between the two ends. CDR3 DNA sequence: TGTGCCAGTAGACCCGGGACGCGCGGGGCCCGCAATCAGCCCCAGCATTTT. This encodes CASRPGTRGARNQPQHF.

V usage is TRBV6-1 and J usage is TRBJ2-5; D gene uncertain. Trimming took off 1 base at V and 2 bases at J, with 8 bases between the two ends. CDR1 MNHNS and CDR2 SASEGT come from the germline V gene. The CDR3 covers 14 residues. CDR3 DNA: TGTGCCAGCAGTGAAGTGGAACTACAAGAGACCCAGTACTTC. Its protein product is CASSEVELQETQYF.

The CDR3: CASSPGLAGAVEQYF. The CDR3 DNA reads TGCGCCAGCAGCCCGGGACTAGCGGGAGCAGTCGAGCAGTACTTC. The rearrangement joins TRBV5-1 to TRBJ2-7; 14 bases align to TRBD2. V lost 4 bases to trimming and J lost 6 bases; unmatched junction nucleotides: 6. The CDR3 covers 15 residues. Germline CDR1 is SGHRS and CDR2 is YFSETQ.

The CDR3 reads CASSHGTVDRASNYGYTF. CDR3 coding DNA: TGTGCCAGCAGCCACGGTACCGTGGACAGGGCGTCTAACTATGGCTACACCTTC. This rearrangement joins TRBV7-9 to TRBJ1-2, with 8 bases lining up with TRBD1. The CDR3 totals 18 residues. Germline values: CDR1 SEHNR, CDR2 FQNEAQ (reference sequence). Losses at the gene ends were 5 bases for V and 0 bases for J; bases not matched to a gene: 14.

The V gene is TRBV6-5, the J gene TRBJ1-5, with D hard to call. The CDR3 length is 14 residues. Trimming removed 0 bases from V and 4 bases from J, with 7 bases in between. Germline CDR1 and CDR2: MNHEY and SVGAGI. The CDR3 nucleotides are TGTGCCAGCAGTTACTCGACGGGAAATCAGCCCCAGCATTTT. This codes for CASSYSTGNQPQHF.

CDR3 coding DNA: TGTGCCAGCAGCTCCGACCTAGCGGGAGGTGACAATGAGCAGTTCTTC. Translating it yields CASSSDLAGGDNEQFF. The chain joins TRBV7-2 to TRBJ2-1, with 11 bases aligning to TRBD2. The V and J ends lost 4 bases and 5 bases, in that order; junction bases with no gene match: 7. CDR1 is SGHTA and CDR2 is FQGNSA in the germline V gene. This CDR3 has 16 amino acids. Looking up the rest from reference TRBV7-2 and TRBJ2-1 gives the full variable domain: GAGVSQSPSNKVTEKGKDVELRCDPISGHTALYWYRQSLGQGLEFLIYFQGNSAPDKSGLPSDRFSAERTGGSVSTLTIQRTQQEDSAVYLCASSSDLAGGDNEQFFGPGTRLTVL.

The chain combines TRBV3-1 (or the pseudogene TRBV3-2) with TRBJ1-1, with 11 nucleotides matching TRBD1. The CDR3 loop spans 16 amino acids. The V gene end was trimmed by 6 bases and the J gene end by 2 bases; junction bases not matched to a gene: 8. CDR1 is LGHDT, CDR2 YNNKEL, per germline (reference sequence). CDR3 residues: CASRIGTGGLNTEAFF. CDR3 bases: TGTGCCAGCAGGATCGGGACAGGGGGACTTAACACTGAAGCTTTCTTT.

This clone was seen just once. J is TRBJ2-1 and V is TRBV30, with D possibly TRBD2 on 5 matching bases. The CDR3 runs 12 residues. Germline CDR1 is GTSNPN and CDR2 is SVGIG (reference sequence). V was clipped by 4 bases and J by 6 bases, with 10 bases between them. CDR3 region: CAWTQSGNEQFF. CDR3 bases: TGTGCCTGGACCCAAAGCGGCAATGAGCAGTTCTTC.

This clone has just one count. The chain has TRBV27 and TRBJ1-2; possible D gene TRBD1, 6 bases. Trimming removed 2 bases at V and 5 bases at J, with 12 bases between. The length of the CDR3 is 14 residues. Germline values: CDR1 MNHEY, CDR2 SMNVEV (reference sequence). The CDR3 DNA reads as TGTGCCAGCAGTTTACGTCCAGGGACATATGGCTACACCTTC. Translating gives CASSLRPGTYGYTF.

This clone occurred once. This chain connects TRBV18 to TRBJ2-1; 14 nucleotides match TRBD2. Germline V gene sequence: CDR1 KGHSH, CDR2 LQKENI. The CDR3 has 17 residues. With 3 bases clipped from V and 0 bases from J, the junction kept 1 base outside the gene matches. CDR3 residues: CASSPGTSGSSYNEQFF. DNA for the CDR3: TGTGCCAGCTCACCCGGGACTAGCGGGAGCTCCTACAATGAGCAGTTCTTC. Full variable domain (rest looked up from reference TRBV18 and TRBJ2-1): NAGVMQNPRHLVRRRGQEARLRCSPMKGHSHVYWYRQLPEEGLKFMVYLQKENIIDESGMPKERFSAEFPKEGPSILRIQQVVRGDSAAYFCASSPGTSGSSYNEQFFGPGTRLTVL.

The chain combines TRBV28 with TRBJ1-4, with no clear D. Germline V gene sequence: CDR1 MDHEN, CDR2 SYDVKM. Trimming took off 5 bases at V and 4 bases at J, with 11 bases between the two ends. The CDR3 totals 14 residues. As DNA, the CDR3 is TGTGCCAGCAGTCGAAGACTGATTAATGAAAAACTGTTTTTT. This encodes CASSRRLINEKLFF.

The chain uses TRBV5-5 and TRBJ1-1, with D possibly TRBD1 on 5 matching bases. Germline V CDR1 and CDR2: SGHKS, YYEKEE (reference sequence). V lost 4 bases to trimming and J lost 3 bases, with 13 bases between them. This CDR3 is built from 14 residues. In DNA form, the CDR3 reads TGTGCCAGCAGCAAGGACACGGAGTACACTGAAGCTTTCTTT. Its protein product is CASSKDTEYTEAFF.

The chain joins TRBV5-1 to TRBJ1-4; 8 bases map to TRBD1. The CDR3 is made up of 15 amino acids. With 0 bases clipped from V and 7 bases from J, the junction kept 5 bases outside the gene matches. The germline CDR1 and CDR2 sequences are SGHRS and YFSETQ. The CDR3: CASSLGGQVLEKLFF. The CDR3 DNA sequence: TGCGCCAGCAGCTTGGGGGGACAGGTTCTTGAAAAACTGTTTTTT.

The chain's CDR3 is CASSYSRTYNSPLHF. The CDR3 DNA sequence: TGTGCCAGCAGTTACTCGCGGACATATAATTCACCCCTCCACTTT. The gene calls are TRBV6-5 and TRBJ1-6; D possibly corresponds to TRBD1 (5 bases). CDR1 MNHEY and CDR2 SVGAGI come from the germline V gene. This CDR3 region has 15 residues. V shed 0 bases and J shed 4 bases, with 7 bases lying between them.

V and J are TRBV18 and TRBJ1-1; D not resolved. CDR3 length: 13 amino acids. V lost 3 bases and J lost 0, with 5 bases in between. CDR1 is KGHSH and CDR2 is LQKENI in the germline V gene. The CDR3 protein is CASSPVVNTEAFF. The CDR3 DNA reads TGTGCCAGCTCACCGGTAGTGAACACTGAAGCTTTCTTT.

The chain joins TRBV5-1 to TRBJ2-2; D not certain. Germline CDR1 and CDR2: SGHRS and YFSETQ. Trimming left V 4 bases short and J 0 bases short, with 10 bases between. This CDR3 is 15 amino acids long. The CDR3 DNA reads as TGCGCCAGCAGCCCGGGTGATTCGAACACCGGGGAGCTGTTTTTT. Protein product: CASSPGDSNTGELFF.

This chain links TRBV6-6 with TRBJ2-1; 7 nucleotides align to TRBD2. Germline CDR1 reads MNHNY; CDR2 reads SVGAGI (reference sequence). Trimming cost V 0 bases and J 7 bases; bases outside gene matches: 6. There are 15 residues in the CDR3. The CDR3 DNA follows: TGTGCCAGCAGTTACTCGACGGGGGGAAGGAATGAGCAGTTCTTC. It specifies CASSYSTGGRNEQFF.

The gene calls are TRBV5-1 and TRBJ1-1; 8 nucleotides align to TRBD1. This CDR3 comprises 12 residues. V lost 5 bases and J lost 10; bases outside the gene matches: 7. Germline CDR1 is SGHRS and CDR2 is YFSETQ. The CDR3 loop reads CASSPDRGAAFF. CDR3 bases: TGCGCCAGCAGTCCTGACAGGGGTGCAGCTTTCTTT. Full variable domain (remainder filled in from reference TRBV5-1 and TRBJ1-1): KAGVTQTPRYLIKTRGQQVTLSCSPISGHRSVSWYQQTPGQGLQFLFEYFSETQRNKGNFPGRFSGRQFSNSRSEMNVSTLELGDSALYLCASSPDRGAAFFGQGTRLTVV.